This T cell receptor beta chain is from a study of regulatory T cells in long-lasting Graves disease. Study-wide findings and caveats: There were preferences for TRBV28, TRBJ1-2 and TRBJ2-5 in persistent disease.

The time point was: persistent/refractory GD, antithyroid drugs over 5 years with positive TRAb. The TCR library was prepared using RNA isolated from PBMCs. V lost 1 base, J lost 7 bases, and 10 bases lay in between. Germline CDR1 reads MDHEN; CDR2 reads SYDVKM. There are 13 residues in the CDR3. In this sample, this clonotype turned up many times. The antigen is undetermined. Library construction for TCR beta used iRepertoire HTBI primers and Arm-PCR of CDR3 regions. Per the original data handling: Segment identification across samples yielded roughly 62 TRBV and roughly 14 TRBJ segments. Each CDR3 protein is one row after TCRdb ran MiXCR on the multiplex PCR reads. None of the V and J calls come from the authors' own analysis; TCRdb made them. This sample has under 450,000 distinct CDR3 sequences; about a quarter occur once, and the top ten carry approximately 26%.

The material sequenced was peripheral blood mononuclear cells (PBMCs), taken when the disease was refractory, from a patient treated with antithyroid drugs. This TCR was sampled from a female donor with Graves disease. This sequence joins TRBV28 and TRBJ1-1; weak D call: TRBD1 (5 bases). The CDR3 region is CASSLLGLSEAFF. The CDR3 DNA sequence: TGTGCCAGCAGTTTATTGGGGCTGAGTGAAGCTTTCTTT.